This TCR beta chain was profiled in a study of shared T cell receptors in the human thymus. TCRdb keeps only in-frame clones here, not all; method: immunoSEQ multiplex PCR. Among about 610,000 clones listed, 70% to 90% were seen once. This CDR3 contains 13 residues. Looked up from germline, CDR1 is SGHTA and CDR2 is FQGNSA. Germline trimming cut 6 bases from V and 1 base from J; bases unmatched to any gene: 2. These data were also reused for a study on human thymus T cells. According to that study: The donor group consisted of healthy Finnish infants who were having corrective surgery for congenital heart defects. During corrective heart surgery, resections were taken, and the thymus tissue came from them. Biased V and J segment usage appeared in thymus and peripheral blood. Related reports documented highly overlapping thymic repertoires among unrelated individuals.

This clonotype was obtained from a boy younger than two with a congenital heart defect. The sequenced sample was thymocytes. The chain joins TRBV7-2 to TRBJ1-1; 7 bases match TRBD1. CDR3 loop: CASRRQGNTEAFF. DNA for the CDR3: TGTGCCAGCAGACGACAGGGGAACACTGAAGCTTTCTTT.